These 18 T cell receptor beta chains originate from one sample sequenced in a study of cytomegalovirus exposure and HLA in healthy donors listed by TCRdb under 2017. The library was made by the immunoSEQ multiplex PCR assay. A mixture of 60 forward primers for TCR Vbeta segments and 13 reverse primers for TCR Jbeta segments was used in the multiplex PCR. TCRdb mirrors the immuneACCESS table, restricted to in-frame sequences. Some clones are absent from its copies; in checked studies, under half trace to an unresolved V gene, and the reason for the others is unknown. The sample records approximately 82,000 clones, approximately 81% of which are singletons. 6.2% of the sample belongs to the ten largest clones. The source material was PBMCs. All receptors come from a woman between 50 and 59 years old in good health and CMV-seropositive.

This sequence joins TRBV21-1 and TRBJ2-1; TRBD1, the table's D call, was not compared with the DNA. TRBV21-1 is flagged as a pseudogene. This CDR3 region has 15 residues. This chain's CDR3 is CASSKEGALPNEQFF. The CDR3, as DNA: TGTGCCAGCAGCAAAGAGGGGGCGCTCCCCAATGAGCAGTTCTTC.

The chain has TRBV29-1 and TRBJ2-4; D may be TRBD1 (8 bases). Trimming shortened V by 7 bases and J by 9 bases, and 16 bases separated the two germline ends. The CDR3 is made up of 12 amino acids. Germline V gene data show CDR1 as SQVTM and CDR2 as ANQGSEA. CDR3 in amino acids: CSGRTGGGIQYF. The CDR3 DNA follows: TGCAGCGGTAGAACAGGGGGGGGCATTCAGTACTTC.

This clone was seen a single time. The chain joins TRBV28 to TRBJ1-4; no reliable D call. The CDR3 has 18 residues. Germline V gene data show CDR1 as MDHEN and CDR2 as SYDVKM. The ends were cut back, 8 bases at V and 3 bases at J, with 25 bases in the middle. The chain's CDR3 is CASRNPGLTGWANEKLFF. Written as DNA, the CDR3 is TGTGCCAGCCGAAATCCGGGCCTCACGGGGTGGGCTAATGAAAAACTGTTTTTT.

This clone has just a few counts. CDR3 DNA: TGTGCCAGCAGCTTTGGGCCAGGCTACACCTTC. The encoded protein is CASSFGPGYTF. This chain connects TRBV11-2 to TRBJ1-2; D uncertain. CDR3 length: 11 amino acids. CDR1 and CDR2 (germline): SGHAT, FQNNGV. The ends were cut back, 3 bases at V and 8 bases at J, with 7 bases in the middle.

The CDR3: CASSFWAGVAKNIQYF. As DNA, the CDR3 is TGTGCCAGCAGCTTTTGGGCGGGAGTGGCCAAAAACATTCAGTACTTC. The chain recombines TRBV5-6 with TRBJ2-4; 7 nucleotides align to TRBD2. Germline V lookup: CDR1 SGHDT, CDR2 YYEEEE. The junction had 6 bases not matched to a gene; V was cut back by 2 bases and J by 1 base. The CDR3 covers 16 residues.

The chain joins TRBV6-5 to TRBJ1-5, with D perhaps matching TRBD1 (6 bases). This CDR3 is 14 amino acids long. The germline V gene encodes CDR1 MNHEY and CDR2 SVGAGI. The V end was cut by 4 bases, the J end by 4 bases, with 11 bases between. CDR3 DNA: TGTGCCAGCAGTTCCTGGGGGCCGAATCAGCCCCAGCATTTT. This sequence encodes CASSSWGPNQPQHF.

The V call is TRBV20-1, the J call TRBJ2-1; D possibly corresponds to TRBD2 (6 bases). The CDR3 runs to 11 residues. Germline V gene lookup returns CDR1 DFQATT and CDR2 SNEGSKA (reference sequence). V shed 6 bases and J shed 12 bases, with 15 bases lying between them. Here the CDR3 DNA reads TGCAGTGCCCCGACTCCGGGGGTGCAGTTCTTC. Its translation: CSAPTPGVQFF.

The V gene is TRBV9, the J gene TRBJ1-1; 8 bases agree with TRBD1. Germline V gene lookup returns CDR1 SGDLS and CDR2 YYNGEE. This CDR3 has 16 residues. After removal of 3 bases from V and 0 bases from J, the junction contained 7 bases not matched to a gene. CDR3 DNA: TGTGCCAGCAGCGGCCGGTGGACAGGGATGAACACTGAAGCTTTCTTT. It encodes CASSGRWTGMNTEAFF.

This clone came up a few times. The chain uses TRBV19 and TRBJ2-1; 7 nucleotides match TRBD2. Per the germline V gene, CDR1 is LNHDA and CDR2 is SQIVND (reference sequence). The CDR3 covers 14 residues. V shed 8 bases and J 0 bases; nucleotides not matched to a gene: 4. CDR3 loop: CASQTSSSYNEQFF. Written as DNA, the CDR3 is TGTGCCAGTCAGACTAGCAGCTCCTACAATGAGCAGTTCTTC.

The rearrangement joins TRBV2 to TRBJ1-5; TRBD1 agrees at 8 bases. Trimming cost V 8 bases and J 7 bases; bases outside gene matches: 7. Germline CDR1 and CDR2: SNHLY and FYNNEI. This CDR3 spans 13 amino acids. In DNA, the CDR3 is TGTGCCAGCCAAGGACAGGGCGGACAGCCCCAGCATTTT. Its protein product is CASQGQGGQPQHF.

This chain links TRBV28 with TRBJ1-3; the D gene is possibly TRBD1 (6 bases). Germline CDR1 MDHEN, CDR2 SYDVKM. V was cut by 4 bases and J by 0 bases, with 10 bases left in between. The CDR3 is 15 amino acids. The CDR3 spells CASSWKGVSGNTIYF. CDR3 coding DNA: TGTGCCAGCAGTTGGAAGGGGGTCTCTGGAAACACCATATATTTT.

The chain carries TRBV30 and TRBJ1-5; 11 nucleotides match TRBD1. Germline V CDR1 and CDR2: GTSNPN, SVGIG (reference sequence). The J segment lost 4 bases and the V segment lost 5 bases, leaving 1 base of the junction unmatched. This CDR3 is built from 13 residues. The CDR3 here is CAWGTGGNQPQHF. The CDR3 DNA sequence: TGTGCCTGGGGGACAGGGGGTAATCAGCCCCAGCATTTT.

The CDR3 reads CASSSTGGYSNQPQHF. CDR3 DNA: TGTGCCAGCAGTTCTACAGGGGGCTATAGCAATCAGCCCCAGCATTTT. This rearrangement joins TRBV7-9 to TRBJ1-5, with 9 bases lining up with TRBD1. In germline, CDR1 is SEHNR, CDR2 FQNEAQ (reference sequence). V shed 6 bases, J shed 0 bases, and the junction held 6 bases outside the gene matches. This CDR3 has 16 residues.

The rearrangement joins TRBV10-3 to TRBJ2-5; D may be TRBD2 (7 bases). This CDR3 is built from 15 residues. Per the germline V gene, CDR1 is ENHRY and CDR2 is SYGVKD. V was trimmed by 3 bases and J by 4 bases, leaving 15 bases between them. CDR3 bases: TGTGCCATCAGTGACCCGATGGGGGGGCGAGAGACCCAGTACTTC. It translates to CAISDPMGGRETQYF.

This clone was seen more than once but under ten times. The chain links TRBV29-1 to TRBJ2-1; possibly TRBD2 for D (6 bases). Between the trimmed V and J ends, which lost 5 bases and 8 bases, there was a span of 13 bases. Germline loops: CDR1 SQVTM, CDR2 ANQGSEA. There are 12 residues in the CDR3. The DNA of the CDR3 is TGCAGCGTTAAACGGGAGATCGATGAGCAGTTCTTC. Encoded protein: CSVKREIDEQFF.

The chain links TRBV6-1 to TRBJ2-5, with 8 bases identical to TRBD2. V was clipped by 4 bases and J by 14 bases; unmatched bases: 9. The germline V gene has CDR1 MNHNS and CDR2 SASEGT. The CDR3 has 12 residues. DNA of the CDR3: TGTGCCAGCAGTGTCTCCGGGACTAGAGCCTACTTC. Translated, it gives CASSVSGTRAYF.

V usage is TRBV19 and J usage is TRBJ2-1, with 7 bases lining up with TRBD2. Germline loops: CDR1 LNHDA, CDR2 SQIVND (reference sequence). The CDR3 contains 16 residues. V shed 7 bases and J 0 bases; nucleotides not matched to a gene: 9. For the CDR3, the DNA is TGTGCCAGTACCCCGGGGGGTCGGAGCTCCTACAATGAGCAGTTCTTC. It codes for CASTPGGRSSYNEQFF.

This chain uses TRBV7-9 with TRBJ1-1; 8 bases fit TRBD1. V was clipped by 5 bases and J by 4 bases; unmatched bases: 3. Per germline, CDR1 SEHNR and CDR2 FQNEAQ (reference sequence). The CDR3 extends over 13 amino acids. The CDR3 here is CASSTGQGTEAFF. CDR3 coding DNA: TGTGCCAGCAGCACAGGACAGGGCACTGAAGCTTTCTTT.